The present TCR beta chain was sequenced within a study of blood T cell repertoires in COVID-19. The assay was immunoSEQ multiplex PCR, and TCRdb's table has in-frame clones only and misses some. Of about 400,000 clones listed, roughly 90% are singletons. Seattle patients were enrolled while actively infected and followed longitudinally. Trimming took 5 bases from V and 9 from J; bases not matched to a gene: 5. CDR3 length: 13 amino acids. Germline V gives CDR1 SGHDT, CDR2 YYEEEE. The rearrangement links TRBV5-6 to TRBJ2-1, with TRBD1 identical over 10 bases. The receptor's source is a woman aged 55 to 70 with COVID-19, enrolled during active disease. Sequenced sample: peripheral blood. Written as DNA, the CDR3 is TGTGCCAGCAGACGGACAGGGGGTAGTGAGCAGTTCTTC. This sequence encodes CASRRTGGSEQFF.